The clone carrying this TCR beta chain was detected only once. Here immunoSEQ multiplex PCR was the method, and the copy in TCRdb shows in-frame clones only, minus some. The sample lists some 150,000 clones; roughly 93% were seen once. This record comes from a study of control samples from healthy donors and cancer patients. The CDR3 sequence is 13 residues long. V was shortened by 2 bases and J by 4 bases, with 6 bases between the two germline ends. The V gene is TRBV12-3 or TRBV12-4, the J gene TRBJ1-3; D unresolved. Sequenced material: blood. This receptor was taken from an older woman in good health. The CDR3 region is CASSLSGGNTIYF. The CDR3 DNA reads TGTGCCAGCAGTTTATCGGGGGGAAACACCATATATTTT.